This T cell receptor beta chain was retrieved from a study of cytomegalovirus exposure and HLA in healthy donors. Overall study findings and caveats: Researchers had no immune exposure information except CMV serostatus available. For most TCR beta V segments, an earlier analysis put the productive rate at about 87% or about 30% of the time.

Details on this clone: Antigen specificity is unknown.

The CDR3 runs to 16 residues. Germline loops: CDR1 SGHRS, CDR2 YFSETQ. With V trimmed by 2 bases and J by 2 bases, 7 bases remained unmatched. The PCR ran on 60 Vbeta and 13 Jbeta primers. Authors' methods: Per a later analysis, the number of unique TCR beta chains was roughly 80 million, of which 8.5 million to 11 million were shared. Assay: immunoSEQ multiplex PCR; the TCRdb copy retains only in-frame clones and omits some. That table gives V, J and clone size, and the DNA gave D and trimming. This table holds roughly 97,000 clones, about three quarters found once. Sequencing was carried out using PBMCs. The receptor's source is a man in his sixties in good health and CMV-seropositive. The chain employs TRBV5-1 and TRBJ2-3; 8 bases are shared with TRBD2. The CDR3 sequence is CASSFARGDPTDTQYF. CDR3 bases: TGCGCCAGCAGCTTCGCGCGGGGGGACCCCACAGATACGCAGTATTTT.